The 8 T cell receptor beta chains in this list originate from one sample, sequenced in a study of CD8+CD57+ T cells in acquired aplastic anemia. Template material for TCR beta VDJ and CDR3 profiling consisted of genomic DNA. TCRdb reprocessed the reads with MiXCR, giving one entry per CDR3 protein. The repertoire has about 150,000 distinct CDR3 sequences, roughly 49% of them found once; the top ten carry 10% to 15%. Flow cytometry had shown expanded CD8+CD57+ cells in the patients chosen for sequencing. Sequenced input: sorted CD4+, CD8+, or CD8+CD57+ T cells (not recorded which) from PBMCs. The receptors shown here come from a human donor with aplastic anemia.

This clonotype was seen once. This sequence joins TRBV25-1 and TRBJ1-2; the match to TRBD1 covers 7 bases. J lost 5 bases, V lost 6 bases, and 6 bases had no gene match. Germline V CDR1 and CDR2: MGHDK, SYGVNS. The CDR3 is 13 residues long. The CDR3 nucleotides read TGTGCCAGCAGGGCAGGGGGAAATTATGGCTACACCTTC. Its protein is CASRAGGNYGYTF.

This clonotype was seen many times. The rearrangement uses TRBV6-5 and TRBJ1-1, with D possibly being TRBD1 (6 bases). Germline V gives CDR1 MNHEY, CDR2 SVGAGI. Trimming shortened V by 7 bases and J by 1 base, and 10 bases separated the two germline ends. The CDR3 runs to 13 residues. The CDR3 DNA is TGTGCCAGCACCTCCAGGGGGAACACTGAAGCTTTCTTT. Residues: CASTSRGNTEAFF.

This clonotype was recorded once. The genes are TRBV2 and TRBJ2-7, with D unresolved. The germline gives CDR1 SNHLY, CDR2 FYNNEI. Deletions cut 4 bases from V and 0 bases from J, with 10 bases between. The CDR3 is made up of 14 amino acids. CDR3: CASSAPPCSYEQYF. The CDR3, as DNA: TGTGCCAGCAGTGCACCTCCGTGCTCCTACGAGCAGTACTTC.

The J gene is TRBJ1-2, the V gene TRBV19; D is unresolved. V was cut by 6 bases and J by 3 bases, with 14 bases left in between. Germline CDR1 LNHDA, CDR2 SQIVND (reference sequence). The CDR3 sequence is 14 residues long. The CDR3 loop is CASRPGRADYGYTF. Written as DNA, the CDR3 is TGTGCCAGTAGGCCTGGCCGAGCGGACTATGGCTACACCTTC.

The chain is built from TRBV25-1 and TRBJ1-2, with D possibly TRBD1 on 6 matching bases. The V gene's germline CDR1 is MGHDK and CDR2 SYGVNS. Trimming pared 4 bases from V and 2 bases from J, leaving 23 bases between. The CDR3 runs to 18 residues. The CDR3 here is CASSGVHPGGALNYGYTF. The DNA of the CDR3 is TGTGCCAGCAGTGGAGTCCACCCTGGGGGGGCCCTAAACTATGGCTACACCTTC.

Worth noting for this clonotype: A read error may be the cause here, since a much bigger clone is one base away. The CDR3 does not end in the conserved phenylalanine or tryptophan, so this is likely a read error. V gene TRBV6-1 combines with J gene TRBJ2-1; D is uncertain. Trimming left V 9 bases short and J 3 bases short, with 12 bases between. The CDR3 totals 13 residues. Germline CDR1 is MNHNS and CDR2 is SASEGT. CDR3 bases: TGTGCCAGTTCCTTTGCCAGCTACAATGAGCAGTTCTGC. This sequence encodes CASSFASYNEQFC.

The J gene is TRBJ2-2, the V gene TRBV24-1; D remains ambiguous. The length of the CDR3 is 15 residues. Germline-derived CDR1 and CDR2 are KGHDR and SFDVKD. Trimming shortened V by 8 bases and J by 0 bases, and 12 bases separated the two germline ends. The CDR3 region has the DNA TGTGCCACCATTAGGAACAGATCGAACACCGGGGAGCTGTTTTTT. Protein: CATIRNRSNTGELFF.

CDR3 sequence: CSVEGGRQEFYEQYF. The CDR3 nucleotides read TGCAGCGTTGAAGGTGGTCGGCAGGAGTTTTACGAGCAGTACTTC. The genes are TRBV29-1 and TRBJ2-7; D is ambiguous. The CDR3 is 15 amino acids. V lost 1 base and J 4 bases, leaving 17 bases between the germline ends. The germline CDR1 and CDR2 sequences are SQVTM and ANQGSEA.